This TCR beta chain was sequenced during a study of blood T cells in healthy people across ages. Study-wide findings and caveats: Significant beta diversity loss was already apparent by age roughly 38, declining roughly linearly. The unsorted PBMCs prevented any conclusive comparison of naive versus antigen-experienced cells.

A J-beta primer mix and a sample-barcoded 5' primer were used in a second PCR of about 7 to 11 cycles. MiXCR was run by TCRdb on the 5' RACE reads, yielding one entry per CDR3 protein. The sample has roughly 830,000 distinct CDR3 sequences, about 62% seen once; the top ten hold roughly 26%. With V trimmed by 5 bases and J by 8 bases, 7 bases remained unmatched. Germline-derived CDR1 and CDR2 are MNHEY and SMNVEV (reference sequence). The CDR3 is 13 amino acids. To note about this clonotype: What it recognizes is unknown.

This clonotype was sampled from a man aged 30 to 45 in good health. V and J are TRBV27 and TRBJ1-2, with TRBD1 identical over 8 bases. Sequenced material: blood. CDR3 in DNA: TGTGCCAGCAGTCCGACAGGGGATGGAGGCTACACCTTC. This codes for CASSPTGDGGYTF.